What follows is one T cell receptor (beta chain) and its context. The antigen is not known. TCRalpha and TCRbeta libraries used 5'RACE with constant-segment primers and UMIs. TCRdb reanalysed the 5' RACE reads using MiXCR and keeps one entry per CDR3 protein. The repertoire holds around 300,000 distinct CDR3 sequences, with roughly an eighth as singletons. This CDR3 has 14 amino acids. Trimming took 3 bases from V and 6 from J, leaving 12 bases between them. The data are from a study of T-cell memory formation after mild COVID-19. Overall study findings and caveats: Contracting clones localized mainly to CM and EM when CD4+ and mainly to EMRA when CD8+. In second-wave clones peaking day 37, SARS-CoV-2 specificity remained unconfirmed.

Source material: PBMCs or a T cell subset sorted from them (not recorded which). This clonotype originated in a man between 18 and 35 years old who had mild COVID-19 (a few samples of this study predate the infection). Cell type and time point are not known. The chain employs TRBV12-3 or TRBV12-4 and TRBJ1-5, with D uncertain. In DNA form, the CDR3 reads TGTGCCAGCAGTTTGGAGACACCGGTTCAGCCCCAGCATTTT. The encoded protein is CASSLETPVQPQHF.